The 22 T cell receptor beta chains given below trace back to one sample, sequenced in a study of CD8 T cells in Susac syndrome. Random-hexamer reverse transcription was applied to roughly 0.5 to 1 ug RNA. TCRdb redid the calling of the immunoSEQ multiplex PCR reads with MiXCR, one entry per CDR3 protein. The sample shows about 27,000 distinct CDR3 sequences, less than 95% of them seen only once. Input material: CD8+ T cells from PBMCs. These receptors came from a human donor in good health.

The CDR3 nucleotides read TGTGCCAGTAGTGGACAGCTATCAGATACGCAGTATTTT. Amino acid sequence: CASSGQLSDTQYF. The rearrangement joins TRBV19 to TRBJ2-3, with D maybe TRBD1 (6 bases). The V gene lost 5 bases and the J gene lost 4 bases, with 10 bases spanning the gap. The CDR3 is 13 amino acids. Germline CDR1 and CDR2: LNHDA and SQIVND (reference sequence).

This chain connects TRBV12-3 or TRBV12-4 to TRBJ1-1, with D uncertain. The CDR3 runs to 15 residues. Trimming left V 1 base short and J 0 bases short, with 9 bases between. CDR3 DNA: TGTGCCAGCAGTTTAGTACCCTCCCTGAACACTGAAGCTTTCTTT. This translates into CASSLVPSLNTEAFF.

V and J are TRBV9 and TRBJ1-1; D possibly corresponds to TRBD1 (6 bases). Deletions cut 0 bases from V and 4 bases from J, with 10 bases between. The CDR3 is 14 residues long. CDR1 and CDR2 from the germline V gene are SGDLS and YYNGEE. The DNA of the CDR3 is TGTGCCAGCAGCGTAGAGAGGGGGGCCACTGAAGCTTTCTTT. It is translated as CASSVERGATEAFF.

This sequence joins TRBV2 and TRBJ2-1; the D gene is possibly TRBD1 (6 bases). The CDR3 consists of 16 residues. Between the trimmed V and J ends, which lost 1 base and 0 bases, there was a span of 10 bases. Germline V gene sequence: CDR1 SNHLY, CDR2 FYNNEI. CDR3 in DNA: TGTGCCAGCAGTGAAGTAACAGGGAGCTCCTACAATGAGCAGTTCTTC. Its translation is CASSEVTGSSYNEQFF.

This clonotype has just one count. The V call is TRBV6-4, the J call TRBJ2-1, with 8 bases fitting TRBD1. Germline V CDR1 and CDR2: MRHNA, SNTAGT. The CDR3 sequence is 14 residues long. V was pared by 6 bases and J by 9 bases, with 10 bases of the junction left unmatched. The CDR3 protein is CASSETGDEGEQFF. For the CDR3, the DNA is TGTGCCAGCAGCGAGACAGGGGATGAGGGTGAGCAGTTCTTC.

The genes are TRBV5-4 and TRBJ1-1; a weak D match, TRBD1 (5 bases). Trimming removed 4 bases from V and 0 bases from J, with 19 bases in between. Germline CDR1 and CDR2: SGHNT and YYREEE (reference sequence). The CDR3 totals 17 residues. The CDR3 loop reads CASSLEGVILLNTEAFF. The CDR3 DNA is TGTGCCAGCAGCCTGGAAGGGGTAATTTTACTGAACACTGAAGCTTTCTTT.

The V and J genes are TRBV7-9 and TRBJ2-3; D not certain. The V end lost 5 bases, the J end lost 3 bases, and 6 bases lay between the germline ends. Germline V lookup: CDR1 SEHNR, CDR2 FQNEAQ (reference sequence). CDR3 size: 12 residues. CDR3 residues: CASSPETDTQYF. The CDR3 nucleotides are TGTGCCAGCAGCCCCGAGACAGATACGCAGTATTTT. The whole variable domain, filled in from reference TRBV7-9 and TRBJ2-3, reads DTGVSQNPRHKITKRGQNVTFRCDPISEHNRLYWYRQTLGQGPEFLTYFQNEAQLEKSRLLSDRFSAERPKGSFSTLEIQRTEQGDSAMYLCASSPETDTQYFGPGTRLTVL.

The chain carries TRBV6-5 and TRBJ1-3; no clear D gene. Germline CDR1 is MNHEY and CDR2 is SVGAGI. V lost 6 bases and J 0 bases, leaving 9 bases between the germline ends. The length of the CDR3 is 14 residues. CDR3 nucleotides: TGTGCCAGCAGCCCCCAGAGCTCTGGAAACACCATATATTTT. Encoded protein: CASSPQSSGNTIYF.

The J gene is TRBJ1-4, the V gene TRBV29-1; D is uncertain. The CDR3 covers 14 residues. With 3 bases removed from V and 4 bases from J, the gap between germline ends came to 12 bases. Germline CDR1 SQVTM, CDR2 ANQGSEA. DNA of the CDR3: TGCAGCGTTGATGCTGGGCCGGGTAATGAAAAACTGTTTTTT. Its protein product is CSVDAGPGNEKLFF.

This chain joins TRBV7-2 and TRBJ2-5, with D perhaps TRBD1 (5 bases). Trimming took 5 bases from V and 0 from J, leaving 7 bases between them. This CDR3 region has 13 residues. CDR1 is SGHTA and CDR2 is FQGNSA in the germline V gene. The CDR3 DNA is TGTGCCAGCAGCCGACAGTACCAAGAGACCCAGTACTTC. Its translation: CASSRQYQETQYF.

This chain connects TRBV19 to TRBJ1-2, with TRBD1 identical over 10 bases. The CDR3 is 20 residues long. Germline V gene lookup returns CDR1 LNHDA and CDR2 SQIVND (reference sequence). The ends lost 8 bases at V and 0 bases at J; junction bases unmatched: 21. The CDR3 protein is CASVVWTGGNKLNSNYGYTF. CDR3 DNA: TGTGCCAGTGTAGTCTGGACAGGGGGTAACAAGTTGAACTCTAACTATGGCTACACCTTC.

Only one count was recorded for this clonotype. The chain combines TRBV6-1 with TRBJ1-1, with 8 positions matching TRBD1. The V and J ends lost 5 bases and 0 bases, in that order; junction bases with no gene match: 5. The germline CDR1 and CDR2 sequences are MNHNS and SASEGT. The CDR3 spans 15 residues. The CDR3 DNA sequence: TGTGCCAGCAGTCCAGGGGGCAACTTGAACACTGAAGCTTTCTTT. This gives the protein CASSPGGNLNTEAFF.

This chain uses TRBV7-9 with TRBJ1-1, with a tentative D call TRBD1 (5 bases). Germline V gene data show CDR1 as SEHNR and CDR2 as FQNEAQ (reference sequence). Trimming cost V 3 bases and J 0 bases, with 8 bases left between them. The CDR3 extends over 14 amino acids. CDR3 region: CASSLGGVNTEAFF. The CDR3 nucleotides read TGTGCCAGCAGCTTGGGGGGTGTGAACACTGAAGCTTTCTTT.

The chain's CDR3 is CASSEARNQPQHF. In DNA form, the CDR3 reads TGTGCCAGCAGTGAAGCGAGAAATCAGCCCCAGCATTTT. The rearrangement joins TRBV6-1 to TRBJ1-5; D remains ambiguous. V lost 0 bases, J lost 4 bases, and 4 bases lay in between. Germline V gene data show CDR1 as MNHNS and CDR2 as SASEGT. The CDR3 sequence is 13 residues long.

V and J are TRBV6-5 and TRBJ1-6; D may be TRBD1 (5 bases). With 5 bases removed from V and 9 bases from J, the gap between germline ends came to 14 bases. The V gene's germline CDR1 is MNHEY and CDR2 SVGAGI. The CDR3 runs to 14 residues. CDR3 DNA sequence: TGTGCCAGCAGTCAGGACATCCGATCTTCACCCCTCCACTTT. This gives the protein CASSQDIRSSPLHF.

The chain is built from TRBV9 and TRBJ2-3; TRBD1 might be the D (6 bases). V lost 4 bases and J 0 bases, leaving 18 bases between the germline ends. The V gene's germline CDR1 is SGDLS and CDR2 YYNGEE. The CDR3 loop spans 17 amino acids. The CDR3 is CASSLRSGQSSTDTQYF. The CDR3 nucleotides read TGTGCCAGCAGCCTCCGCTCCGGACAGTCTAGCACAGATACGCAGTATTTT.

The rearrangement uses TRBV20-1 and TRBJ2-5, with TRBD1 as a possible D gene (5 bases). Germline CDR1 and CDR2: DFQATT and SNEGSKA (reference sequence). The CDR3 sequence is 14 residues long. V was clipped by 1 base and J by 2 bases, with 11 bases between them. The CDR3 region is CSARGEQVQETQYF. The CDR3 coding sequence is TGCAGTGCTAGAGGGGAACAGGTACAAGAGACCCAGTACTTC.

The V and J genes are TRBV24-1 and TRBJ2-1; tentatively, D is TRBD1 (5 bases). This CDR3 contains 13 residues. V lost 6 bases, J lost 4 bases, and 9 bases lay in between. Germline CDR1 reads KGHDR; CDR2 reads SFDVKD. The CDR3 sequence: CATSQGVYNEQFF. Written as DNA, the CDR3 is TGTGCCACCAGTCAAGGGGTTTACAATGAGCAGTTCTTC.

This chain connects TRBV20-1 to TRBJ2-1, with TRBD1 matching over 8 bases. Unmatched junction bases numbered 8, after V lost 3 bases and J lost 4 bases. The CDR3 totals 15 residues. Germline V gene lookup returns CDR1 DFQATT and CDR2 SNEGSKA (reference sequence). For the CDR3, the DNA is TGCAGTGCTAGTCATCCGGGACAGGAGTACAATGAGCAGTTCTTC. This codes for CSASHPGQEYNEQFF.

V is TRBV5-6 and J is TRBJ2-7; no definite D call. Trimming removed 2 bases at V and 3 bases at J, with 6 bases between. Looked up from germline, CDR1 is SGHDT and CDR2 is YYEEEE. The CDR3 covers 12 residues. CDR3 in amino acids: CASSLSGYEQYF. The CDR3 DNA sequence: TGTGCCAGCAGCTTATCGGGCTACGAGCAGTACTTC.

The chain recombines TRBV5-1 with TRBJ1-1; D is undetermined. This CDR3 region has 13 residues. With 0 bases removed from V and 11 bases from J, the gap between germline ends came to 14 bases. Per the germline V gene, CDR1 is SGHRS and CDR2 is YFSETQ. CDR3 region: CASSLVSPGGAFF. For the CDR3, the DNA is TGCGCCAGCAGCTTGGTATCCCCAGGAGGGGCTTTCTTT.

The V call is TRBV4-3, the J call TRBJ1-5, with D maybe TRBD1 (6 bases). Germline CDR1 reads LGHNA; CDR2 reads YSLEER. This CDR3 is 16 amino acids long. Deletions cut 0 bases from V and 2 bases from J, with 11 bases between. In DNA form, the CDR3 reads TGCGCCAGCAGCCAAGAAGGGGGTCTTGGCAATCAGCCCCAGCATTTT. Translation: CASSQEGGLGNQPQHF.